The 3 T cell receptor beta chains presented below share a single source sample, sequenced in a study of blood T cell repertoires in COVID-19 (dated by TCRdb to about 2020). Library preparation employed the immunoSEQ multiplex PCR assay. TCRdb limited this immuneACCESS table to in-frame rearrangements with V and J called. A share of clones is missing; checked studies link under half to unresolved V genes, and the rest is unexplained. In all, the sample holds some 70,000 clones, and around 81% of those were seen once. The ten largest clones represent 4.5% of the sample. Sequenced material: peripheral blood. The origin of the receptors is a woman aged 55-70 years with acute or convalescent COVID-19.

This chain links TRBV2 with TRBJ1-1; 7 bases map to TRBD1. CDR1 and CDR2 (germline): SNHLY, FYNNEI. Trimming cost V 7 bases and J 4 bases; bases outside gene matches: 9. This CDR3 has 14 amino acids. DNA for the CDR3: TGTGCCAGCACCTTCTACAGGGGCGGCACTGAAGCTTTCTTT. Its translation: CASTFYRGGTEAFF.

A single count supports this clone. This chain connects TRBV6-5 to TRBJ2-2; 7 bases fit TRBD1. The CDR3 has 13 amino acids. Germline V gene lookup returns CDR1 MNHEY and CDR2 SVGAGI. V was clipped by 8 bases and J by 1 base; unmatched bases: 1. The CDR3 loop reads CASGTENTGELFF. In DNA form, the CDR3 reads TGTGCCAGCGGGACAGAGAACACCGGGGAGCTGTTTTTT.

This chain's CDR3 is CASSRWTGLGNTIYF. In nucleotides, the CDR3 is TGTGCCAGCAGCCGCTGGACAGGGTTAGGAAACACCATATATTTT. The chain has TRBV5-6 and TRBJ1-3; 8 bases fit TRBD1. The CDR3 runs 15 residues. Unmatched junction bases numbered 7, after V lost 4 bases and J lost 4 bases. Germline loops: CDR1 SGHDT, CDR2 YYEEEE. The whole variable domain, remainder taken from reference TRBV5-6 and TRBJ1-3, is DAGVTQSPTHLIKTRGQQVTLRCSPKSGHDTVSWYQQALGQGPQFIFQYYEEEERQRGNFPDRFSGHQFPNYSSELNVNALLLGDSALYLCASSRWTGLGNTIYFGEGSWLTVV.